This TCR beta chain was profiled in a study of T cells in Graves' hyperthyroidism and ophthalmopathy. Study details: Once the initial diagnosis was made, peripheral blood was obtained before any treatment. Whole-study findings and limits: Blood also showed most of the thyroid clonotypes that were expanded above 0.001.

This clonotype was recorded many times. The antigen is not known. Patients aged 18 to 65 had newly diagnosed hyperthyroidism lasting under 2 months. Diagnosis relied on clinical symptoms, serum thyroxine and TRAb, thyroid ultrasound and orbital computed tomography. Template material for amplifying TCR beta CDR3 regions consisted of RNA transcripts. TCR CDR3 regions were first amplified by RT-PCR with HTBI primers. One entry per CDR3 protein, called by TCRdb with MiXCR from the multiplex PCR reads. The table records around 340,000 distinct CDR3 sequences, around 13% of them present only once. This receptor was obtained from a young woman with Graves' hyperthyroidism. Sequenced: blood.

CDR3 coding DNA: TGTGCCAGCAGGGAGGCAGGGGGTTACACTGAAGCTTTCTTT. This sequence encodes CASREAGGYTEAFF. V usage is TRBV2 and J usage is TRBJ1-1; 7 nucleotides agree with TRBD1. CDR1 is SNHLY, CDR2 FYNNEI, per germline. This CDR3 is built from 14 residues. V shed 6 bases, J shed 3 bases, and the junction held 7 bases outside the gene matches.